The 9 T cell receptor beta chains presented below share a single source sample, sequenced in a study of blood T cell repertoires in COVID-19. Data came from immunoSEQ multiplex PCR; TCRdb stores just in-frame clones and leaves some out. The sample lists 220,000 or so clones, approximately 78% occurring once. What was sequenced was peripheral blood. These receptors came from a woman aged 80 or over with COVID-19, enrolled during active disease.

The CDR3 loop is CASSPNLVRERTEAFF. In DNA form, the CDR3 reads TGCGCCAGCAGTCCTAACTTGGTAAGAGAGAGAACTGAAGCTTTCTTT. V gene TRBV5-1 combines with J gene TRBJ1-1; unclear D gene. From germline, CDR1 is SGHRS and CDR2 YFSETQ. Trimming took 5 bases from V and 5 from J, leaving 22 bases between them. The CDR3 runs 16 residues.

This rearrangement joins TRBV28 to TRBJ1-2; D gene uncertain. Germline-derived CDR1 and CDR2 are MDHEN and SYDVKM. The CDR3 is made up of 11 amino acids. The V and J ends lost 4 bases and 8 bases respectively, with 8 bases between them. CDR3 amino acids: CASSYLTGYTF. The CDR3 region has the DNA TGTGCCAGCAGTTACCTAACGGGCTACACCTTC.

V usage is TRBV3-1 (or the pseudogene TRBV3-2) and J usage is TRBJ1-1, with D unclear. CDR3 length equals 14 residues. The V gene's germline CDR1 is LGHDT and CDR2 YNNKEL (reference sequence). V was cut by 4 bases and J by 1 base, with 10 bases left in between. CDR3 in DNA: TGTGCCAGCAGCCCCGCGATCGGGAACACTGAAGCTTTCTTT. Amino acids: CASSPAIGNTEAFF.

The J gene is TRBJ2-1, the V gene TRBV10-3, with 14 positions matching TRBD2. The junction had 6 bases not matched to a gene; V was cut back by 11 bases and J by 12 bases. Germline V gene sequence: CDR1 ENHRY, CDR2 SYGVKD. The CDR3 has 12 residues. CDR3 protein: CASGTSGGPQFF. CDR3 DNA sequence: TGTGCCTCCGGGACTAGCGGGGGCCCGCAGTTCTTC.

The rearrangement links TRBV19 to TRBJ1-5; TRBD1 agrees at 7 bases. Germline CDR1 LNHDA, CDR2 SQIVND (reference sequence). Germline trimming cut 2 bases from V and 7 bases from J; bases unmatched to any gene: 8. The CDR3 contains 15 residues. The CDR3 sequence: CASSIRAGGAQPQHF. The CDR3, as DNA: TGTGCCAGTAGTATAAGGGCAGGGGGTGCACAGCCCCAGCATTTT. Full variable domain (missing parts from reference TRBV19 and TRBJ1-5): DGGITQSPKYLFRKEGQNVTLSCEQNLNHDAMYWYRQDPGQGLRLIYYSQIVNDFQKGDIAEGYSVSREKKESFPLTVTSAQKNPTAFYLCASSIRAGGAQPQHFGDGTRLSIL.

The J gene is TRBJ1-2, the V gene TRBV2, with TRBD1 matching over 11 bases. CDR3 length equals 12 residues. CDR1 is SNHLY, CDR2 FYNNEI, per germline. With V trimmed by 8 bases and J by 8 bases, 4 bases remained unmatched. CDR3 nucleotide sequence: TGTGCCAGCTCCAGGACAGGGGGCGGCTACACCTTC. Residues: CASSRTGGGYTF.

This chain links TRBV7-2 with TRBJ2-5, with D maybe TRBD2 (6 bases). The CDR3 is made up of 16 amino acids. With 1 base removed from V and 5 bases from J, the gap between germline ends came to 17 bases. Germline assignment: CDR1 SGHTA and CDR2 FQGNSA. The CDR3 region has the DNA TGTGCCAGCAGCTTAGGGGGGGTCAATGGACGGGAGACCCAGTACTTC. Translated, it gives CASSLGGVNGRETQYF.

This chain links TRBV10-2 with TRBJ1-2; TRBD1 agrees at 7 bases. After removal of 3 bases from V and 0 bases from J, the junction contained 7 bases not matched to a gene. Germline V lookup: CDR1 WSHSY, CDR2 SAAADI. CDR3 size: 16 residues. The CDR3: CASSEPWDRTNYGYTF. The CDR3 bases are TGCGCCAGCAGTGAACCTTGGGACAGAACTAACTATGGCTACACCTTC.

The chain links TRBV24-1 to TRBJ2-2; D perhaps matches TRBD2 (6 bases). CDR3 length: 17 residues. CDR1 is KGHDR and CDR2 is SFDVKD in the germline V gene. V gave up 2 bases and J gave up 6 bases, with 18 bases separating them. CDR3 sequence (DNA): TGTGCCACCAGTGATTACTCCCGTCCCTCGGGGGCCGGGGAGCTGTTTTTT. Translated, it gives CATSDYSRPSGAGELFF.